This passage covers 26 T cell receptor beta chains from one sample sequenced in a study of CD8+ T cells in alopecia areata. In each case, RNA was isolated and then reverse transcribed into cDNA as the sequencing template. Libraries were prepared by immunoSEQ multiplex PCR; TCRdb keeps only in-frame clonotypes and omits some of them. Of about 250,000 clones in the sample, about two thirds were seen once. Sample: CD4+ T cells sorted from blood, taken at week 0. All receptors derive from a human donor with alopecia areata.

The genes are TRBV7-2 and TRBJ2-1; no definite D call. V dropped 5 bases and J dropped 8 bases, with 13 bases sitting between them. The CDR3 loop spans 13 amino acids. Germline CDR1 reads SGHTA; CDR2 reads FQGNSA. Written as DNA, the CDR3 is TGTGCCAGCAGCCCCGCCCTTTGGGATGAGCAGTTCTTC. It encodes CASSPALWDEQFF.

The rearrangement links TRBV29-1 to TRBJ1-4; 8 bases fit TRBD1. V was clipped by 4 bases and J by 6 bases; unmatched bases: 4. The CDR3 is 13 amino acids. Germline values: CDR1 SQVTM, CDR2 ANQGSEA. CDR3 in DNA: TGCAGCGTTGGGACAGGGTGGTATGAAAAACTGTTTTTT. It is translated as CSVGTGWYEKLFF.

This clone was detected only a few times. The genes are TRBV6-5 and TRBJ2-5, with D perhaps TRBD1 (5 bases). V was clipped by 5 bases and J by 3 bases, with 10 bases between them. The CDR3 has 13 residues. CDR1 is MNHEY, CDR2 SVGAGI, per germline. CDR3 coding DNA: TGTGCCAGCAGTCGGACACAGAAAGAGACCCAGTACTTC. Its protein is CASSRTQKETQYF.

This sequence joins TRBV15 and TRBJ1-2; maybe TRBD1 (5 bases). The CDR3 is 15 amino acids. CDR1 and CDR2 (germline): LNHNV, YYDKDF (reference sequence). V gave up 5 bases and J gave up 2 bases, with 15 bases separating them. CDR3 in amino acids: CATSRAGEGNYGYTF. The DNA for the CDR3 is TGTGCCACCAGCCGAGCAGGTGAGGGGAACTATGGCTACACCTTC.

The chain recombines TRBV9 with TRBJ1-1; possibly TRBD1 for D (6 bases). The CDR3 contains 14 residues. Germline-derived CDR1 and CDR2 are SGDLS and YYNGEE. V was cut by 4 bases and J by 5 bases, with 15 bases left in between. CDR3 loop: CASSPTGLETEAFF. DNA of the CDR3: TGTGCCAGCAGCCCTACAGGGTTGGAGACTGAAGCTTTCTTT.

The rearrangement joins TRBV2 to TRBJ1-1; D might be TRBD1 (5 bases). The CDR3 length is 14 residues. Looked up from germline, CDR1 is SNHLY and CDR2 is FYNNEI. Trimming removed 3 bases at V and 1 base at J, with 9 bases between. In DNA form, the CDR3 reads TGTGCCAGCAGTGATCTCAGGGCGAACACTGAAGCTTTCTTT. This sequence encodes CASSDLRANTEAFF.

This clone was counted between two and nine times. The J gene is TRBJ2-7, the V gene TRBV5-5, with D perhaps matching TRBD1 or TRBD2 (5 bases each). Germline V gene lookup returns CDR1 SGHKS and CDR2 YYEKEE (reference sequence). With 0 bases removed from V and 12 bases from J, the gap between germline ends came to 22 bases. CDR3 length: 15 residues. CDR3 sequence: CASSLGGAFERARYF. CDR3 coding DNA: TGTGCCAGCAGCTTGGGAGGGGCCTTCGAACGAGCACGGTACTTC.

This clone came up once. The chain links TRBV7-9 to TRBJ2-5; D not certain. This CDR3 region has 17 residues. The germline V gene encodes CDR1 SEHNR and CDR2 FQNEAQ (reference sequence). The germline V and J ends were trimmed by 4 bases and 0 bases, with 18 bases remaining between them. CDR3 sequence (DNA): TGTGCCAGCAGCTCTGGAATGACACTTAAGTACCAAGAGACCCAGTACTTC. Protein product: CASSSGMTLKYQETQYF.

This chain links TRBV9 with TRBJ1-5; a possible D gene is TRBD1 (6 bases). The CDR3 extends over 14 amino acids. The V gene's germline CDR1 is SGDLS and CDR2 YYNGEE. Between the trimmed V and J ends, which lost 4 bases and 1 base, there was a span of 9 bases. This chain's CDR3 is CASSLTGSNQPQHF. The CDR3, as DNA: TGTGCCAGCAGCTTGACAGGAAGCAATCAGCCCCAGCATTTT.

V usage is TRBV18 and J usage is TRBJ2-2; D is tentatively TRBD1 or TRBD2 (6 bases each). The germline V gene has CDR1 KGHSH and CDR2 LQKENI. V was cut by 1 base and J by 4 bases, with 7 bases left in between. This CDR3 is 14 amino acids long. CDR3 loop: CASSPRGATGELFF. The DNA for the CDR3 is TGTGCCAGCTCACCACGGGGGGCCACCGGGGAGCTGTTTTTT.

The V gene is TRBV4-3, the J gene TRBJ1-1, with D possibly TRBD1 on 6 matching bases. Per germline, CDR1 LGHNA and CDR2 YSLEER. Trimming shortened V by 3 bases and J by 7 bases, and 21 bases separated the two germline ends. The CDR3 extends over 16 amino acids. The DNA for the CDR3 is TGCGCCAGCAGCCACCGCCCCGAAACAGGGCAAATTGAAGCTTTCTTT. Translating it yields CASSHRPETGQIEAFF.

This clone was recorded once. The V gene is TRBV30, the J gene TRBJ2-7, with TRBD2 identical over 7 bases. The CDR3 spans 16 residues. CDR1 is GTSNPN and CDR2 is SVGIG in the germline V gene (reference sequence). V trimming: 0 bases; J trimming: 0 bases; junction bases outside the gene matches: 8. The CDR3 region is CAWSVLRASGSYEQYF. The CDR3 coding sequence is TGTGCCTGGAGTGTATTACGAGCTAGCGGCTCCTACGAGCAGTACTTC.

The chain joins TRBV29-1 to TRBJ1-2; D not resolved. CDR1 is SQVTM and CDR2 is ANQGSEA in the germline V gene. V lost 2 bases and J 8 bases, leaving 9 bases between the germline ends. CDR3 length: 11 amino acids. The CDR3 bases are TGCAGCGTTGAACCCGACTGGGGCTACACCTTC. Amino acid sequence: CSVEPDWGYTF.

The chain joins TRBV21-1 to TRBJ1-5. TRBV21-1 is listed as a pseudogene. The CDR3 loop spans 17 amino acids. The chain's CDR3 is CASSKVGKIGSNQPQHF. The CDR3 region has the DNA TGTGCCAGCAGCAAAGTGGGGAAGATAGGGAGCAATCAGCCCCAGCATTTT.

The chain uses TRBV19 and TRBJ1-2; 7 positions match TRBD1. J lost 1 base, V lost 6 bases, and 2 bases had no gene match. In germline, CDR1 is LNHDA, CDR2 SQIVND (reference sequence). There are 13 residues in the CDR3. Here the CDR3 reads CASSRDSNYGYTF. The CDR3 coding sequence is TGTGCCAGTAGCAGGGACAGTAACTATGGCTACACCTTC.

This clone was found a few times. The chain employs TRBV9 and TRBJ2-7; 7 bases agree with TRBD2. Unmatched junction bases numbered 6, after V lost 0 bases and J lost 6 bases. CDR3 length: 14 residues. Germline-derived CDR1 and CDR2 are SGDLS and YYNGEE. DNA of the CDR3: TGTGCCAGCAGCGTAGACGGGGGGTTCGGCGAGCAGTACTTC. Its translation is CASSVDGGFGEQYF. The full variable domain, with the rest looked up from reference TRBV9 and TRBJ2-7, is DSGVTQTPKHLITATGQRVTLRCSPRSGDLSVYWYQQSLDQGLQFLIQYYNGEERAKGNILERFSAQQFPDLHSELNLSSLELGDSALYFCASSVDGGFGEQYFGPGTRLTVT.

The chain is built from TRBV6-5 and TRBJ1-2; D perhaps matches TRBD1 (6 bases). V dropped 0 bases and J dropped 7 bases, with 9 bases sitting between them. The length of the CDR3 is 13 residues. In germline, CDR1 is MNHEY, CDR2 SVGAGI. Written as DNA, the CDR3 is TGTGCCAGCAGTTACTCCAGGGGTTTTGGCTACACCTTC. Residues: CASSYSRGFGYTF.

The genes are TRBV18 and TRBJ2-5; possible D gene TRBD1, 6 bases. The CDR3 is 16 residues long. Germline V gives CDR1 KGHSH, CDR2 LQKENI. V shed 6 bases and J shed 1 base, with 18 bases lying between them. CDR3 in amino acids: CASSQRTVSGQETQYF. The CDR3 DNA reads as TGTGCCAGCTCTCAAAGGACAGTAAGTGGCCAAGAGACCCAGTACTTC.

The CDR3 spells CASSPMASGGTDTQYF. The CDR3 DNA sequence: TGCGCCAGCAGCCCGATGGCTAGCGGGGGCACAGATACGCAGTATTTT. J is TRBJ2-3 and V is TRBV5-1; 9 nucleotides agree with TRBD2. This CDR3 has 16 amino acids. Trimming cost V 4 bases and J 1 base; bases outside gene matches: 7. Germline CDR1 and CDR2: SGHRS and YFSETQ.

The chain combines TRBV5-1 with TRBJ1-5; no reliable D call. CDR1 is SGHRS and CDR2 is YFSETQ in the germline V gene. Trimming stripped 1 base from V and 5 bases from J, with 13 bases between. This CDR3 has 15 amino acids. CDR3 residues: CASSLIPGTDQPQHF. In DNA form, the CDR3 reads TGCGCCAGCAGCTTGATTCCGGGTACGGATCAGCCCCAGCATTTT.

This clone was detected only a few times. This chain connects TRBV29-1 to TRBJ2-1, with a possible D match to TRBD1 (5 bases). The CDR3 totals 11 residues. The V and J ends lost 7 bases and 9 bases respectively, with 13 bases between them. Germline V gene data show CDR1 as SQVTM and CDR2 as ANQGSEA. DNA of the CDR3: TGCAGCGGGGGATGGGGCACTGAGCAGTTCTTC. This translates into CSGGWGTEQFF.

The chain has TRBV29-1 and TRBJ2-6; D is undetermined. The CDR3 loop spans 15 amino acids. V was cut by 6 bases and J by 2 bases, with 14 bases left in between. CDR1 and CDR2 from the germline V gene are SQVTM and ANQGSEA. CDR3: CSVQRSFTGANVLTF. CDR3 DNA sequence: TGCAGCGTCCAAAGGAGTTTTACTGGGGCCAACGTCCTGACTTTC.

V and J are TRBV29-1 and TRBJ2-7; D remains unclear. The CDR3 contains 13 residues. In germline, CDR1 is SQVTM, CDR2 ANQGSEA. V dropped 3 bases and J dropped 9 bases, with 18 bases sitting between them. CDR3 sequence reads: CSVEPRTGSGQYF. The DNA for the CDR3 is TGCAGCGTTGAGCCCCGGACCGGATCCGGGCAGTACTTC.

The chain carries TRBV5-1 and TRBJ2-5; D not resolved. V was trimmed by 4 bases and J by 1 base, leaving 11 bases between them. Germline V gene lookup returns CDR1 SGHRS and CDR2 YFSETQ. This CDR3 is built from 14 residues. CDR3 sequence: CASSLIRVQETQYF. The CDR3 DNA reads TGCGCCAGCAGCCTAATCCGGGTCCAAGAGACCCAGTACTTC.

V gene TRBV29-1 combines with J gene TRBJ1-1; tentatively, D is TRBD1 (5 bases). Trimming pared 5 bases from V and 4 bases from J, leaving 11 bases between. CDR3 size: 12 residues. Germline CDR1 is SQVTM and CDR2 is ANQGSEA. CDR3 protein: CSVWDGITEAFF. The CDR3 nucleotides are TGCAGCGTTTGGGACGGGATCACTGAAGCTTTCTTT.

V and J are TRBV2 and TRBJ1-4; TRBD1 matches at 9 bases. With 5 bases clipped from V and 0 bases from J, the junction kept 7 bases outside the gene matches. This CDR3 comprises 17 residues. Germline loops: CDR1 SNHLY, CDR2 FYNNEI. The CDR3 bases are TGTGCCAGCAGTCGACAGGGGGACCCTGCAACTAATGAAAAACTGTTTTTT. Translated, it gives CASSRQGDPATNEKLFF.